The 19 T cell receptor beta chains presented below share a single source sample, sequenced in a study of Graves' ophthalmopathy and Graves' hyperthyroidism. RNA transcripts were the template, and TCR beta CDR3 regions were amplified from them. Second-round multiplex PCR came after first-round RT-PCR with HTBI primers. TCRdb passed the multiplex PCR reads through MiXCR, listing each CDR3 protein once. The sample shows around 1,200,000 distinct CDR3 sequences, about two fifths of them seen only once. Specimen: peripheral blood or thyroid tissue (not recorded which). The receptors here all came from an adult man with Graves' hyperthyroidism.

There are a few counts of this clonotype. Just one base apart from a much larger clone, this may be a read error. The V and J genes are TRBV19 and TRBJ1-2; the D is unclear. Germline assignment: CDR1 LNHDA and CDR2 SQIVND (reference sequence). The V and J ends lost 7 bases and 6 bases respectively, with 3 bases between them. The CDR3 extends over 9 amino acids. CDR3 sequence reads: CASIDGYTF. The CDR3, as DNA: TGTGCCAGTATTGATGGCTACACCTTC.

Only a few counts were recorded for this clonotype. The rearrangement uses TRBV5-6 and TRBJ2-5, with 9 bases identical to TRBD2. V was clipped by 5 bases and J by 5 bases; unmatched bases: 10. The CDR3 is 15 amino acids. Per germline, CDR1 SGHDT and CDR2 YYEEEE. For the CDR3, the DNA is TGTGCCAGCAGTATAGCGGGAGAGGGTTGGGAGACCCAGTACTTC. Translated, it gives CASSIAGEGWETQYF.

This clonotype was counted many times. The chain carries TRBV29-1 and TRBJ2-7; 7 bases are a match to TRBD2. Germline V gives CDR1 SQVTM, CDR2 ANQGSEA. The J segment lost 3 bases and the V segment lost 4 bases, leaving 6 bases of the junction unmatched. This CDR3 has 13 amino acids. The CDR3: CSVALAEGYEQYF. CDR3 bases: TGCAGCGTTGCGCTAGCGGAGGGCTACGAGCAGTACTTC.

This clonotype was detected only a few times. The chain's CDR3 is CASSETSRTYSNQPQHF. Written as DNA, the CDR3 is TGTGCCAGCAGTGAGACGAGTAGGACTTATAGCAATCAGCCCCAGCATTTT. The V and J genes are TRBV2 and TRBJ1-5; D call uncertain. V lost 3 bases and J lost 0, with 15 bases in between. The CDR3 contains 17 residues. Germline CDR1 SNHLY, CDR2 FYNNEI.

Comments on this clonotype: One end of the junction varies from germline; a read error may be responsible. The rearrangement links TRBV2 to TRBJ2-2, with D tentatively TRBD1 or TRBD2 (5 bases each). This CDR3 contains 14 residues. The germline V gene encodes CDR1 SNHLY and CDR2 FYNNEI. The CDR3: CASRGEWSTGELSW. The CDR3 coding sequence is TGTGCCAGCAGAGGGGAATGGAGCACCGGGGAGCTGTCTTGG.

The V and J genes are TRBV3-1 and TRBJ2-7, with 13 bases aligning to TRBD2. There are 19 residues in the CDR3. Trimming cost V 0 bases and J 2 bases; bases outside gene matches: 10. From germline, CDR1 is LGHDT and CDR2 YNNKEL (reference sequence). The DNA of the CDR3 is TGTGCCAGCAGCCAAGATTCCGGACTAGCGGGAGTAGTAGCCTACGAGCAGTACTTC. Protein: CASSQDSGLAGVVAYEQYF.

V usage is TRBV20-1 and J usage is TRBJ2-7, with 7 bases fitting TRBD1. This CDR3 comprises 12 residues. CDR1 is DFQATT and CDR2 is SNEGSKA in the germline V gene (reference sequence). The DNA for the CDR3 is TGCAGCGTTGCCCGGGACAGCACCGAGCAGTACTTC. Its translation is CSVARDSTEQYF.

The chain links TRBV20-1 to TRBJ1-1; D is perhaps TRBD1 (6 bases). This CDR3 contains 14 residues. V was shortened by 3 bases and J by 7 bases, with 18 bases between the two germline ends. The germline V gene encodes CDR1 DFQATT and CDR2 SNEGSKA (reference sequence). The CDR3 loop is CSARIPGGLGEAFF. The CDR3 DNA sequence: TGCAGTGCTAGGATTCCCGGGGGGCTAGGTGAAGCTTTCTTT.

This clonotype turned up a few times. The genes are TRBV7-2 and TRBJ2-7; TRBD2 matches at 11 bases. CDR3 size: 16 residues. V dropped 3 bases and J dropped 5; count of bases not matched to a gene: 9. Looked up from germline, CDR1 is SGHTA and CDR2 is FQGNSA. CDR3 protein: CASSLGLAVGGHEQYF. CDR3 DNA: TGTGCCAGCAGCTTGGGACTAGCGGTAGGGGGCCACGAGCAGTACTTC.

This chain uses TRBV15 with TRBJ1-5, with TRBD1 matching 7 bases. This CDR3 has 13 residues. J lost 11 bases, V lost 3 bases, and 7 bases had no gene match. Germline CDR1 is LNHNV and CDR2 is YYDKDF (reference sequence). The CDR3 sequence: CATSSTGVQAQHF. Here the CDR3 DNA reads TGTGCCACCAGCAGCACAGGGGTCCAGGCCCAGCATTTT. The full variable domain, completed using reference TRBV15 and TRBJ1-5, is DAMVIQNPRYQVTQFGKPVTLSCSQTLNHNVMYWYQQKSSQAPKLLFHYYDKDFNNEADTPDNFQSRRPNTSFCFLDIRSPGLGDTAMYLCATSSTGVQAQHFGDGTRLSIL.

The V gene is TRBV24-1, the J gene TRBJ1-5; D remains unclear. The CDR3 has 17 amino acids. V lost 11 bases and J 0 bases, leaving 22 bases between the germline ends. Germline lookup yields CDR1 KGHDR and CDR2 SFDVKD. CDR3: CASSLHSERRSNQPQHF. DNA of the CDR3: TGTGCCAGCAGCCTCCACTCCGAAAGGCGTAGCAATCAGCCCCAGCATTTT.

This sequence joins TRBV2 and TRBJ2-7; TRBD2 matches 7 bases. Germline-derived CDR1 and CDR2 are SNHLY and FYNNEI. The ends lost 5 bases at V and 4 bases at J; junction bases unmatched: 8. The CDR3 is 14 amino acids. CDR3 sequence reads: CASSKGLEGYEQYF. The CDR3 DNA reads as TGTGCCAGCAGTAAAGGACTAGAAGGGTACGAGCAGTACTTC.

This chain links TRBV7-9 with TRBJ1-2; a possible D gene is TRBD1 (6 bases). Germline CDR1 SEHNR, CDR2 FQNEAQ (reference sequence). This CDR3 is 17 amino acids long. V was shortened by 1 base and J by 4 bases, with 19 bases between the two germline ends. CDR3 nucleotide sequence: TGTGCCAGCAGCTTAGTTTCATGGGGGGCTATCGGCTATGGCTACACCTTC. This gives the protein CASSLVSWGAIGYGYTF. Variable domain in full (rest from reference TRBV7-9 and TRBJ1-2): DTGVSQNPRHKITKRGQNVTFRCDPISEHNRLYWYRQTLGQGPEFLTYFQNEAQLEKSRLLSDRFSAERPKGSFSTLEIQRTEQGDSAMYLCASSLVSWGAIGYGYTFGSGTRLTVV.

This clonotype was observed a few times. Here the CDR3 reads CASSLGDRAVHEQYF. The DNA for the CDR3 is TGTGCCAGCAGCTTGGGCGACAGGGCGGTCCACGAGCAGTACTTC. J is TRBJ2-7 and V is TRBV7-9; TRBD1 matches at 7 bases. V lost 3 bases to trimming and J lost 5 bases; unmatched junction nucleotides: 10. The CDR3 totals 15 residues. Germline V gives CDR1 SEHNR, CDR2 FQNEAQ (reference sequence).

This clonotype was observed a handful of times. This sequence joins TRBV19 and TRBJ2-3, with a tentative D call TRBD1 (6 bases). This CDR3 has 18 residues. Between the trimmed V and J ends, which lost 3 bases and 2 bases, there was a span of 21 bases. CDR1 and CDR2 (germline): LNHDA, SQIVND (reference sequence). The CDR3 protein is CASSMALEGWDTTDTQYF. In nucleotides, the CDR3 is TGTGCCAGTAGTATGGCCCTAGAGGGATGGGACACCACAGATACGCAGTATTTT.

The gene calls are TRBV2 and TRBJ2-7, with TRBD2 matching 11 bases. J was trimmed by 4 bases and V by 2 bases; bases with no gene match: 7. This CDR3 region has 16 residues. Germline CDR1 SNHLY, CDR2 FYNNEI. As DNA, the CDR3 is TGTGCCAGCAGTGAAACCGGGGGACTAGCGGCTTACGAGCAGTACTTC. Its translation is CASSETGGLAAYEQYF.

This clonotype was observed many times. The V call is TRBV7-9, the J call TRBJ2-7; the match to TRBD1 covers 8 bases. With V trimmed by 5 bases and J by 6 bases, 9 bases remained unmatched. Germline CDR1 and CDR2: SEHNR and FQNEAQ (reference sequence). The CDR3 covers 14 residues. The CDR3 sequence is CASSLATGVGEQYF. In DNA form, the CDR3 reads TGTGCCAGCAGCCTTGCGACAGGGGTAGGCGAGCAGTACTTC.

This clonotype was detected many times. The chain carries TRBV7-2 and TRBJ2-5; 9 bases map to TRBD2. Unmatched junction bases numbered 6, after V lost 2 bases and J lost 2 bases. This CDR3 has 16 amino acids. Germline V gene sequence: CDR1 SGHTA, CDR2 FQGNSA. CDR3 amino acids: CASSLNSGRDQETQYF. The CDR3 nucleotides are TGTGCCAGCAGCTTAAATAGCGGGAGAGATCAAGAGACCCAGTACTTC.

The sample holds many counts of this clonotype. This sequence joins TRBV4-2 and TRBJ2-7; D gene ambiguous. Germline V CDR1 and CDR2: LGHNA, YNFKEQ. V lost 0 bases to trimming and J lost 7 bases, with 16 bases between them. The CDR3 totals 15 residues. The CDR3 loop is CASSQDLSVLREQYF. DNA for the CDR3: TGTGCCAGCAGCCAAGATCTCAGCGTGCTTAGGGAGCAGTACTTC.